A selection of T cell receptor beta chains follows, all from one sample in a study of cytomegalovirus exposure and HLA in healthy donors. The repertoire was sequenced with immunoSEQ multiplex PCR; TCRdb's copy has only in-frame clones and lacks some. The sample shows 260,000 or so clones, roughly 90% of them seen only once. The specimen sequenced was PBMCs. The origin of the receptors is a woman younger than 30 in good health and CMV-seronegative. CDR3s include the opening cysteine and the closing phenylalanine or tryptophan. A D gene is named only where the DNA matches it firmly. The listing skips clone size in some rows; elsewhere it reads once, few, many or a size class.

TRBJ1-1 | TRBV28 | few | TRBD1 | CASSSGQGETEAFF | TGTGCCAGCAGCTCGGGACAGGGTGAGACTGAAGCTTTCTTT
TRBJ2-2 | TRBV29-1 | - | - | CSVGGTGVTGELFF | TGCAGCGTGGGGGGGACAGGAGTGACCGGGGAGCTGTTTTTT
TRBJ1-2 | TRBV4-3 | - | - | CASSQSDRSYGYTF | TGCGCCAGCAGCCAGTCGGACAGATCCTATGGCTACACCTTC
TRBJ2-2 | TRBV19 | - | TRBD2 | CASRLAGGGTGELFF | TGTGCCAGTAGACTAGCGGGAGGAGGGACCGGGGAGCTGTTTTTT
TRBJ2-5 | TRBV18 | - | - | CASSPRLLQGETQYF | TGTGCCAGCTCACCTAGACTTCTGCAGGGAGAGACCCAGTACTTC
TRBJ2-3 | TRBV15 | - | TRBD2 | CATSPGTSGSWTDTQYF | TGTGCCACCAGCCCCGGGACTAGCGGGAGTTGGACAGATACGCAGTATTTT
TRBJ2-1 | TRBV2 | - | - | CASRGARNEQFF | TGTGCCAGCAGGGGGGCGCGCAATGAGCAGTTCTTC
TRBJ2-1 | TRBV9 | few | TRBD2 | CASSPRVGGSYNEQFF | TGTGCCAGCAGCCCGAGGGTGGGAGGGTCGTACAATGAGCAGTTCTTC
TRBJ2-6 | TRBV2 | - | - | CASSGTGSGANVLTF | TGTGCCAGCAGCGGAACAGGCTCTGGGGCCAACGTCCTGACTTTC
TRBJ2-6 | TRBV5-1 | - | - | CASSLAEASGANVLTF | TGCGCCAGCAGCTTGGCCGAAGCTTCTGGGGCCAACGTCCTGACTTTC
TRBJ2-7 | TRBV19 | - | TRBD2 | CASSPNTRLAGVYEQYF | TGTGCCAGTAGTCCAAACACACGACTAGCGGGAGTATACGAGCAGTACTTC
TRBJ2-1 | TRBV4-3 | - | - | CASSQAGSFNEQFF | TGCGCCAGCAGCCAAGCAGGCAGTTTCAATGAGCAGTTCTTC
TRBJ1-1 | TRBV28 | - | TRBD1 | CASSIRRQGGTEAFF | TGTGCCAGCAGTATAAGACGACAGGGGGGGACTGAAGCTTTCTTT
TRBJ2-1 | TRBV29-1 | - | - | CSVASYNEQFF | TGCAGCGTTGCCAGTTACAATGAGCAGTTCTTC
TRBJ1-1 | TRBV28 | - | - | CASSFVERSNTEAFF | TGTGCCAGCAGTTTTGTCGAGAGGTCGAACACTGAAGCTTTCTTT
TRBJ2-1 | TRBV28 | - | TRBD2 | CASRGTSGRALGSGFF | TGTGCCAGCAGGGGTACTAGCGGGAGGGCCTTAGGGTCAGGGTTCTTC
TRBJ2-6 | TRBV19 | - | - | CASSMGTSGANVLTF | TGTGCCAGTAGTATGGGGACAAGTGGGGCCAACGTCCTGACTTTC
TRBJ1-4 | TRBV28 | - | - | CASSFSAGMGKLFF | TGTGCCAGCAGTTTCTCTGCAGGGATGGGAAAACTGTTTTTT
TRBJ2-7 | TRBV10-3 | - | TRBD1 | CAISPGQGYEQYF | TGTGCCATCAGTCCGGGACAGGGCTACGAGCAGTACTTC
TRBJ2-7 | TRBV28 | - | - | CAGGGGYEQYF | TGTGCCGGAGGGGGGGGCTACGAGCAGTACTTC
TRBJ2-7 | TRBV28 | - | - | CASSVLGRPYEQYF | TGTGCCAGCAGCGTACTAGGACGGCCCTACGAGCAGTACTTC
TRBJ2-7 | TRBV7-8 | - | TRBD2 | CASSLARTRIYEQYF | TGTGCCAGCAGCTTAGCGAGGACTAGGATCTACGAGCAGTACTTC
TRBJ1-2 | TRBV28 | - | TRBD1 | CASSQGQGGGYTF | TGTGCCAGCAGTCAAGGACAGGGGGGTGGCTACACCTTC
TRBJ1-4 | TRBV5-6 | - | TRBD1 | CASSLSPGGIEKLFF | TGTGCCAGCAGCTTGAGTCCAGGGGGAATTGAAAAACTGTTTTTT
TRBJ1-5 | TRBV25-1 | - | TRBD1 | CASSPSTGVNQPQHF | TGTGCCAGCAGCCCGAGTACAGGGGTCAATCAGCCCCAGCATTTT